The entry below gives a single T cell receptor (beta chain) sequence along with its context. The data were obtained in a study of control samples from healthy donors and cancer patients. The data were produced by immunoSEQ multiplex PCR, yet TCRdb's version contains in-frame clones alone and is incomplete. The data hold under 150,000 clones, with about nine tenths observed a single time. Sequences were obtained from blood. The receptor was isolated from a man aged 40-50 years in good health.

CDR3 coding DNA: TGCGCCAGCAGCTTGGAGGACAGGGCTAATTCACCCCTCCACTTT. Translating it yields CASSLEDRANSPLHF. The V and J genes are TRBV5-1 and TRBJ1-6, with 8 bases lining up with TRBD1. CDR3 length equals 15 residues. V dropped 0 bases and J dropped 6; count of bases not matched to a gene: 2. Germline V gene data show CDR1 as SGHRS and CDR2 as YFSETQ.